One sample yielded the 4 T cell receptor beta chains listed below, sequenced in a study of T-cell reconstitution after alpha-beta-depleted transplantation in children. TCRbeta library preparation incorporated unique molecular identifiers. MiXCR, applied by TCRdb to the PCR reads, yields one record per CDR3 protein. Of approximately 190,000 distinct CDR3 sequences in the sample, approximately 8.4% were seen once. The source material was PBMCs, mostly from graft donor cells, sampled 360 days after TCRalphabeta/CD19-depleted stem cell transplant. Receptors were obtained from a male patient aged 2-15 years who had a stem cell transplant for acute myeloid leukemia, so the T cells may come from the graft donor.

This clonotype has ten or more counts. V gene TRBV12-3 or TRBV12-4 combines with J gene TRBJ2-2; no firm D call. The V and J ends lost 5 bases and 3 bases respectively, with 16 bases between them. There are 16 residues in the CDR3. CDR3 in DNA: TGTGCCAGCAGTAACCTCGGGTTAGTGGACACCGGGGAGCTGTTTTTT. Amino acid sequence: CASSNLGLVDTGELFF.

This clonotype was recorded many times. CDR3 sequence (DNA): TGTGCCAGCAGCAAAACCGGGACCCAGCACTATGGCTACACCTTC. It translates to CASSKTGTQHYGYTF. The chain has TRBV21-1 and TRBJ1-2; TRBD1, as called in the table, went unchecked against the DNA. TRBV21-1 counts as a pseudogene. The CDR3 covers 15 residues.

The chain employs TRBV12-3 or TRBV12-4 and TRBJ1-1; no firm D call. V gave up 6 bases and J gave up 2 bases, with 13 bases separating them. The CDR3 consists of 14 residues. The CDR3 loop is CASRPYLANTEAFF. CDR3 bases: TGTGCCAGCAGACCCTACCTGGCAAACACTGAAGCTTTCTTT.

This clonotype came up many times. The chain uses TRBV7-2 and TRBJ2-7; D ambiguous. The CDR3 covers 15 residues. In germline, CDR1 is SGHTA, CDR2 FQGNSA. Trimming took 0 bases from V and 2 from J, leaving 11 bases between them. The CDR3 sequence: CASSLAGIATYEQYF. In DNA, the CDR3 is TGTGCCAGCAGCTTAGCGGGGATTGCTACCTACGAGCAGTACTTC.